This entry lists 9 T cell receptor beta chains sequenced from one sample in a study of identical twins (TCRdb year 2016). The library was built by means of 5' RACE. Sequencing took place on an Illumina HiSeq 2000. The public reads were reprocessed in TCRdb via fastp at Q25 and MiXCR, keeping in-frame beta chains. Rows merge per CDR3 protein into single entries with the most common DNA and genes. For this sample the table gives a few hundred thousand distinct CDR3 sequences, of which 10% to 15% were detected only once. The leading ten clones occupy about 4.1% of the sample. The same data also contributed to another study, on yellow fever vaccine responses in identical twins.

Source material: memory (CD45RO+) T cells sorted from blood. The cell subset or site label for this specimen denotes: CD45RO+ enriched T cells. These receptor sequences come from a woman younger than 30 in good health.

This rearrangement joins TRBV5-1 to TRBJ2-7; 16 nucleotides line up with TRBD2. The germline gives CDR1 SGHRS, CDR2 YFSETQ. V shed 4 bases and J 6 bases; nucleotides not matched to a gene: 13. CDR3 length equals 18 residues. The DNA for the CDR3 is TGCGCCAGCAGCCCAACCGGGACTAGCGGGAGGGGCCCCTCCGAGCAGTACTTC. This encodes CASSPTGTSGRGPSEQYF.

CDR3 amino acids: CAISTSGSKQFF. Written as DNA, the CDR3 is TGTGCCATCAGTACTAGCGGGTCTAAACAGTTCTTC. This rearrangement joins TRBV10-3 to TRBJ2-1; TRBD2 matches at 9 bases. The CDR3 length is 12 residues. Per germline, CDR1 ENHRY and CDR2 SYGVKD. After removal of 5 bases from V and 13 bases from J, the junction contained 6 bases not matched to a gene.

This clonotype came up many times. The genes are TRBV12-3 or TRBV12-4 and TRBJ2-1; 8 bases are a match to TRBD1. This CDR3 has 16 residues. V dropped 3 bases and J dropped 5; count of bases not matched to a gene: 9. The CDR3 sequence: CASSLSGQVINNEQFF. Here the CDR3 DNA reads TGTGCCAGCAGTTTGTCGGGACAGGTGATAAACAATGAGCAGTTCTTC.

The chain joins TRBV5-1 to TRBJ2-5; 7 bases map to TRBD1. Germline V CDR1 and CDR2: SGHRS, YFSETQ. The CDR3 is made up of 15 amino acids. The V gene end was trimmed by 8 bases and the J gene end by 1 base; junction bases not matched to a gene: 11. The CDR3 DNA sequence: TGCGCCAGTCAACCGGGACAGCGATTCCAAGAGACCCAGTACTTC. Amino acid sequence: CASQPGQRFQETQYF.

The chain is built from TRBV6-6 and TRBJ2-7; D is perhaps TRBD1 (6 bases). The V gene lost 6 bases and the J gene lost 5 bases, with 14 bases spanning the gap. Germline-derived CDR1 and CDR2 are MNHNY and SVGAGI (reference sequence). This CDR3 has 13 amino acids. CDR3 in DNA: TGTGCCAGCAGCAACAGACAGGTTAACGAGCAGTACTTC. It is translated as CASSNRQVNEQYF.

This chain links TRBV5-1 with TRBJ2-3; 9 bases line up with TRBD2. The CDR3 is 16 amino acids. After removal of 0 bases from V and 2 bases from J, the junction contained 4 bases not matched to a gene. The germline gives CDR1 SGHRS, CDR2 YFSETQ. The CDR3 DNA is TGCGCCAGCAGCTTGGCGCCTAGCGGGGACACAGATACGCAGTATTTT. This gives the protein CASSLAPSGDTDTQYF.

The chain has TRBV11-2 and TRBJ2-3; tentative D call: TRBD1 (5 bases). The CDR3 contains 15 residues. V was clipped by 0 bases and J by 2 bases, with 9 bases between them. Germline loops: CDR1 SGHAT, CDR2 FQNNGV. The CDR3 sequence is CASSLDGRATDTQYF. In nucleotides, the CDR3 is TGTGCCAGCAGCTTAGACGGCAGGGCCACAGATACGCAGTATTTT.

The V call is TRBV4-3, the J call TRBJ2-2; 8 positions match TRBD1. The CDR3 loop spans 16 amino acids. Germline CDR1 and CDR2: LGHNA and YSLEER. The J segment lost 5 bases and the V segment lost 4 bases, leaving 9 bases of the junction unmatched. CDR3 nucleotide sequence: TGCGCCAGCAGCCCAAAATCAGGGGGCCGGACCGGGGAGCTGTTTTTT. This sequence encodes CASSPKSGGRTGELFF.

This clonotype was found many times. The chain links TRBV10-1 to TRBJ2-3, with D perhaps assigned TRBD1 or TRBD2 (5 bases each). With 6 bases removed from V and 0 bases from J, the gap between germline ends came to 7 bases. CDR3 length: 13 residues. Germline V gene sequence: CDR1 WNHNN, CDR2 SYGVQD (reference sequence). CDR3 nucleotide sequence: TGCGCCAGCAGGGGGGACAGCACAGATACGCAGTATTTT. It encodes CASRGDSTDTQYF.